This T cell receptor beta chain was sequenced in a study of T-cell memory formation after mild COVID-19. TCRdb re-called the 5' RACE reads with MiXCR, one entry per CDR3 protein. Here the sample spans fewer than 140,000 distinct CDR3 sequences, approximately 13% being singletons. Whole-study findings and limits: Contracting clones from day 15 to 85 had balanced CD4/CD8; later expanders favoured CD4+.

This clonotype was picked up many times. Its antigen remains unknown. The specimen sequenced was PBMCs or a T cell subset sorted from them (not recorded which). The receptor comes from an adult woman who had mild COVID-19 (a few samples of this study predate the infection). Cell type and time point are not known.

The CDR3 is CASSLTLAGVENTQYF. The DNA of the CDR3 is TGTGCCAGCAGCTTAACGCTAGCGGGAGTGGAGAATACGCAGTATTTT. The rearrangement uses TRBV7-3 and TRBJ2-3, with TRBD2 matching 10 bases. The CDR3 runs to 16 residues. Germline V lookup: CDR1 SGHTA, CDR2 FQGTGA. J lost 7 bases, V lost 0 bases, and 7 bases had no gene match.